This T cell receptor beta chain comes out of a study of OX40 agonist ivuxolimab in advanced cancers. Whole-study results and caveats: Within 6 weeks, CD4+ and CD8+ blood T cells expanded clonally at 0.1 to 3.0 mg/kg.

The method was immunoSEQ multiplex PCR; TCRdb's version includes in-frame clones alone and lacks a portion of them. Among about 100,000 clones listed, 89% were seen once. Germline V CDR1 and CDR2: SQVTM, ANQGSEA. Trimming removed 6 bases from V and 5 bases from J; junction bases left unmatched: 8. CDR3 size: 14 residues. Comment on this clone: Its antigen is unknown.

The chain combines TRBV29-1 with TRBJ2-2, with 8 positions matching TRBD2. The origin of this receptor is an adult with an advanced solid tumor such as melanoma, head and neck, liver or kidney cancer. Sequenced here: CD4+ or CD8+ T cells sorted from blood, sampled in a trial of the OX40 agonist ivuxolimab. CDR3 DNA: TGCAGCGTCGATGGTAGCGGGATTACCGGGGAGCTGTTTTTT. It translates to CSVDGSGITGELFF.